Listed here are 5 T cell receptor beta chains from one sample, sequenced in a study of shared clonotypes between healthy human individuals. Profiling relied on immunoSEQ multiplex PCR, and the TCRdb table lists in-frame clones only, not all of them. The sample gives about 1 million clones, around four fifths of which show up once; approximately 1.3% is in the top ten. The sample consisted of memory CD4+ T cells sorted from blood. Subset denoted: CD45RA-negative fraction. Receptors were obtained from a man between 18 and 35 years old in good health.

The chain carries TRBV21-1 and TRBJ2-2; the D segment call TRBD1 is taken from the table without a DNA check. TRBV21-1 is termed a pseudogene. The CDR3 extends over 15 amino acids. CDR3 sequence reads: CASASRTGDTGELFF. CDR3 bases: TGTGCCAGCGCCTCGAGGACAGGGGACACCGGGGAGCTGTTTTTT.

The rearrangement uses TRBV2 and TRBJ2-2; D call uncertain. This CDR3 is 12 amino acids long. Trimming took 5 bases from V and 2 from J, leaving 3 bases between them. Per the germline V gene, CDR1 is SNHLY and CDR2 is FYNNEI. The CDR3 sequence: CASSTNTGELFF. In DNA, the CDR3 is TGTGCCAGCAGTACAAACACCGGGGAGCTGTTTTTT.

The rearrangement uses TRBV7-2 and TRBJ2-7; tentative D call: TRBD2 (6 bases). The CDR3 loop spans 15 amino acids. V lost 5 bases to trimming and J lost 5 bases, with 19 bases between them. Germline lookup yields CDR1 SGHTA and CDR2 FQGNSA. The CDR3 nucleotides are TGTGCCAGCAGCGCAGTGGGTAGCGGAGGAAACGAGCAGTACTTC. This sequence encodes CASSAVGSGGNEQYF.

CDR3 loop: CASSFPGHPTDTQYF. Here the CDR3 DNA reads TGTGCCAGCAGCTTTCCAGGGCATCCCACAGATACGCAGTATTTT. The chain uses TRBV7-9 and TRBJ2-3, with TRBD1 as a possible D gene (5 bases). Germline V gives CDR1 SEHNR, CDR2 FQNEAQ (reference sequence). The V gene lost 3 bases and the J gene lost 2 bases, with 12 bases spanning the gap. This CDR3 has 15 amino acids.

The CDR3 here is CASSSEGGAGREKLFF. CDR3 sequence (DNA): TGTGCCAGCAGTTCTGAGGGGGGGGCCGGTAGGGAAAAACTGTTTTTT. This chain connects TRBV28 to TRBJ1-4, with D possibly TRBD1 on 6 matching bases. The CDR3 has 16 residues. V was clipped by 4 bases and J by 8 bases, with 20 bases between them. Germline V gene lookup returns CDR1 MDHEN and CDR2 SYDVKM.